A single sample gave rise to the 31 T cell receptor beta chains below, sequenced in a study of T cell responses to AZD1222 COVID-19 vaccine. Produced via immunoSEQ multiplex PCR; TCRdb's table is partial and in-frame only. In the table there are about 100,000 clones, approximately 90% of which are singletons. The source was peripheral blood, collected 28 days after the second AZD1222 dose. The receptors were sampled from an adult who received the AZD1222 COVID-19 vaccine.

V is TRBV28 and J is TRBJ2-7; TRBD1 is a possible D gene (6 bases). CDR1 is MDHEN and CDR2 is SYDVKM in the germline V gene. V lost 3 bases to trimming and J lost 2 bases, with 17 bases between them. The CDR3 consists of 16 residues. The CDR3 loop is CASSFVVGGQPYEQYF. The CDR3 bases are TGTGCCAGCAGTTTCGTGGTTGGCGGACAGCCCTACGAGCAGTACTTC.

This chain connects TRBV10-1 to TRBJ1-2; TRBD1 aligns across 10 bases. The CDR3 loop spans 23 amino acids. The J segment lost 0 bases and the V segment lost 3 bases, leaving 25 bases of the junction unmatched. CDR1 is WNHNN and CDR2 is SYGVQD in the germline V gene (reference sequence). CDR3 amino acids: CASSERQGALSGRRVGANYGYTF. As DNA, the CDR3 is TGCGCCAGCAGTGAAAGACAGGGGGCGCTTTCTGGACGCAGAGTCGGGGCTAACTATGGCTACACCTTC.

The genes are TRBV6-1 and TRBJ1-4; no firm D call. From germline, CDR1 is MNHNS and CDR2 SASEGT. CDR3 length: 18 amino acids. Trimming pared 4 bases from V and 0 bases from J, leaving 18 bases between. The CDR3 DNA reads as TGTGCCAGCAGTGTACTGACGGAGGCCGTAGCAACTAATGAAAAACTGTTTTTT. Translating gives CASSVLTEAVATNEKLFF.

The chain has TRBV5-1 and TRBJ2-3; 11 bases agree with TRBD2. After removal of 3 bases from V and 0 bases from J, the junction contained 6 bases not matched to a gene. Germline CDR1 is SGHRS and CDR2 is YFSETQ. The CDR3 spans 17 residues. CDR3 sequence: CASSWGLAATSTDTQYF. CDR3 coding DNA: TGCGCCAGCAGCTGGGGACTAGCGGCGACTAGCACAGATACGCAGTATTTT. Combining the CDR3 with reference TRBV5-1 and TRBJ2-3 gives the whole variable domain KAGVTQTPRYLIKTRGQQVTLSCSPISGHRSVSWYQQTPGQGLQFLFEYFSETQRNKGNFPGRFSGRQFSNSRSEMNVSTLELGDSALYLCASSWGLAATSTDTQYFGPGTRLTVL.

The rearrangement uses TRBV18 and TRBJ1-1; maybe TRBD1 (6 bases). This CDR3 is 16 amino acids long. CDR1 and CDR2 from the germline V gene are KGHSH and LQKENI. Trimming removed 6 bases from V and 4 bases from J, with 21 bases in between. CDR3: CASSRREGVEVTEAFF. In nucleotides, the CDR3 is TGTGCCAGCTCCCGCCGGGAGGGGGTGGAGGTCACTGAAGCTTTCTTT. Variable domain in full (rest from reference TRBV18 and TRBJ1-1): NAGVMQNPRHLVRRRGQEARLRCSPMKGHSHVYWYRQLPEEGLKFMVYLQKENIIDESGMPKERFSAEFPKEGPSILRIQQVVRGDSAAYFCASSRREGVEVTEAFFGQGTRLTVV.

This chain joins TRBV28 and TRBJ1-2, with D hard to call. V lost 6 bases and J 4 bases, leaving 18 bases between the germline ends. CDR3 size: 15 residues. The germline CDR1 and CDR2 sequences are MDHEN and SYDVKM. The CDR3: CASSIRARVRYGYTF. The CDR3, as DNA: TGTGCCAGCAGCATCCGGGCTCGGGTCCGCTATGGCTACACCTTC.

The genes are TRBV27 and TRBJ1-1; 7 nucleotides match TRBD1. This CDR3 comprises 13 residues. CDR1 and CDR2 (germline): MNHEY, SMNVEV (reference sequence). V gave up 10 bases and J gave up 10 bases; unmatched junction bases: 15. CDR3: CATYPDRAERAFF. The CDR3, as DNA: TGTGCCACCTATCCAGACAGGGCGGAGCGAGCTTTCTTT.

The chain carries TRBV7-2 and TRBJ2-3, with D maybe TRBD1 (6 bases). The germline V and J ends were trimmed by 2 bases and 7 bases, with 10 bases remaining between them. Germline V gives CDR1 SGHTA, CDR2 FQGNSA. The CDR3 is 13 amino acids. This CDR3 is CASSLQDRNTQYF. In DNA, the CDR3 is TGTGCCAGCAGCTTACAGGACAGAAATACGCAGTATTTT.

The V gene is TRBV15, the J gene TRBJ1-2; D is unresolved. The CDR3 contains 14 residues. Deletions cut 0 bases from V and 7 bases from J, with 12 bases between. Germline loops: CDR1 LNHNV, CDR2 YYDKDF (reference sequence). CDR3 coding DNA: TGTGCCACCAGCAGAGATGAAGGTGGCGGTGGCTACACCTTC. Protein: CATSRDEGGGGYTF.

The gene calls are TRBV7-2 and TRBJ2-5; D perhaps matches TRBD1 (6 bases). Germline values: CDR1 SGHTA, CDR2 FQGNSA. The CDR3 runs to 16 residues. Trimming took off 5 bases at V and 5 bases at J, with 21 bases between the two ends. In DNA, the CDR3 is TGTGCCAGCAGCCCCCGGCGGCAGGGGCCAGCGGAGACCCAGTACTTC. Its protein product is CASSPRRQGPAETQYF.

This chain joins TRBV5-6 and TRBJ2-2; D call uncertain. V was trimmed by 1 base and J by 1 base, leaving 8 bases between them. CDR3 length: 15 amino acids. CDR1 and CDR2 (germline): SGHDT, YYEEEE. CDR3 DNA: TGTGCCAGCAGCTTGAAGAGGCAGAACACCGGGGAGCTGTTTTTT. The encoded protein is CASSLKRQNTGELFF.

Here the CDR3 reads CASSEETGIYEQYF. CDR3 in DNA: TGTGCCAGCAGTGAAGAGACAGGGATCTACGAGCAGTACTTC. The chain has TRBV6-1 and TRBJ2-7, with 7 bases matching TRBD1. The junction had 3 bases not matched to a gene; V was cut back by 1 base and J by 3 bases. Looked up from germline, CDR1 is MNHNS and CDR2 is SASEGT. This CDR3 region has 14 residues.

The sample holds one count of this clone. The rearrangement joins TRBV28 to TRBJ1-1; tentatively, D is TRBD1 (5 bases). V dropped 3 bases and J dropped 6 bases, with 14 bases sitting between them. The length of the CDR3 is 14 residues. From germline, CDR1 is MDHEN and CDR2 SYDVKM. Written as DNA, the CDR3 is TGTGCCAGCAGTTTCAAGGGACTAATCTCTGAAGCTTTCTTT. Its protein product is CASSFKGLISEAFF.

CDR3 sequence (DNA): TGTGCCAGCAGTATTAGACTAGTGACCGCCTACAATGAGCAGTTCTTC. Protein product: CASSIRLVTAYNEQFF. The rearrangement uses TRBV6-4 and TRBJ2-1; possible D gene TRBD2, 6 bases. CDR1 and CDR2 from the germline V gene are MRHNA and SNTAGT. V lost 5 bases, J lost 2 bases, and 16 bases lay in between. CDR3 length: 16 residues.

The chain is built from TRBV27 and TRBJ2-1, with unresolved D. Germline V lookup: CDR1 MNHEY, CDR2 SMNVEV (reference sequence). The CDR3 totals 12 residues. Trimming removed 3 bases at V and 8 bases at J, with 8 bases between. The CDR3 spells CASSFLGYEQFF. In DNA, the CDR3 is TGTGCCAGCAGTTTCTTAGGGTATGAGCAGTTCTTC.

The J gene is TRBJ2-1, the V gene TRBV7-9, with TRBD1 matching 9 bases. Germline lookup yields CDR1 SEHNR and CDR2 FQNEAQ (reference sequence). This CDR3 is 15 amino acids long. With V trimmed by 5 bases and J by 4 bases, 6 bases remained unmatched. The CDR3 protein is CASSHRDRVYNEQFF. For the CDR3, the DNA is TGTGCCAGCAGCCACCGGGACAGGGTTTACAATGAGCAGTTCTTC.

V usage is TRBV7-9 and J usage is TRBJ2-3, with 11 bases matching TRBD1. CDR1 and CDR2 (germline): SEHNR, FQNEAQ (reference sequence). This CDR3 has 16 amino acids. V was pared by 5 bases and J by 4 bases, with 8 bases of the junction left unmatched. CDR3 coding DNA: TGTGCCAGCAGCAAGGACAGGGGGCGCCAAGCAGATACGCAGTATTTT. This translates into CASSKDRGRQADTQYF.

The chain is built from TRBV28 and TRBJ2-3; D perhaps matches TRBD2 (5 bases). The CDR3 runs 15 residues. V was pared by 5 bases and J by 2 bases, with 14 bases between. From germline, CDR1 is MDHEN and CDR2 SYDVKM. The CDR3 nucleotides are TGTGCCAGCAGTCCCCCGCTAGCATTCACAGATACGCAGTATTTT. This translates into CASSPPLAFTDTQYF.

This rearrangement joins TRBV12-3 or TRBV12-4 to TRBJ1-3; D unresolved. V was shortened by 1 base and J by 7 bases, with 8 bases between the two germline ends. The CDR3 length is 13 residues. The CDR3 loop is CASSLGNRNTIYF. Here the CDR3 DNA reads TGTGCCAGCAGTTTAGGGAATCGGAACACCATATATTTT.

This chain links TRBV29-1 with TRBJ2-1; TRBD2 matches 7 bases. In germline, CDR1 is SQVTM, CDR2 ANQGSEA. The CDR3 length is 16 residues. J gave up 0 bases and V 2 bases, and 7 bases lay outside the gene matches. Written as DNA, the CDR3 is TGCAGCGTTGAACTAGCGGATTCGAGCTCCTACAATGAGCAGTTCTTC. Its protein is CSVELADSSSYNEQFF.

This chain links TRBV28 with TRBJ2-3; D is unclear. The length of the CDR3 is 13 residues. The V gene's germline CDR1 is MDHEN and CDR2 SYDVKM. Deletions cut 5 bases from V and 3 bases from J, with 9 bases between. The CDR3 DNA follows: TGTGCCAGCAGTCCCCAAGGGACAGATACGCAGTATTTT. It encodes CASSPQGTDTQYF.

The CDR3 bases are TGCGCCAGCAGCTTGGTGCGGACGGGGGCAACTGAAGCTTTCTTT. Its protein product is CASSLVRTGATEAFF. V gene TRBV5-1 combines with J gene TRBJ1-1, with D possibly matching TRBD1 (6 bases). The CDR3 covers 15 residues. Trimming left V 0 bases short and J 5 bases short, with 14 bases between. The germline gives CDR1 SGHRS, CDR2 YFSETQ. The full variable domain, completed using reference TRBV5-1 and TRBJ1-1, is KAGVTQTPRYLIKTRGQQVTLSCSPISGHRSVSWYQQTPGQGLQFLFEYFSETQRNKGNFPGRFSGRQFSNSRSEMNVSTLELGDSALYLCASSLVRTGATEAFFGQGTRLTVV.

This chain uses TRBV6-4 with TRBJ2-1, with 8 bases fitting TRBD2. Germline trimming cut 5 bases from V and 4 bases from J; bases unmatched to any gene: 7. CDR1 is MRHNA and CDR2 is SNTAGT in the germline V gene. The length of the CDR3 is 15 residues. CDR3 DNA: TGTGCCAGCAGTCCAACTAGCGGAGATTACAATGAGCAGTTCTTC. As protein: CASSPTSGDYNEQFF.

The V gene is TRBV7-9, the J gene TRBJ1-1; the match to TRBD1 covers 7 bases. This CDR3 comprises 16 residues. The V gene's germline CDR1 is SEHNR and CDR2 FQNEAQ (reference sequence). V dropped 3 bases and J dropped 5; count of bases not matched to a gene: 12. DNA of the CDR3: TGTGCCAGCAGCTTGGTTTCCGGGACAGCATCTACTGAAGCTTTCTTT. The encoded protein is CASSLVSGTASTEAFF.

This chain connects TRBV12-2 to TRBJ2-2; the table assigns TRBD2, which was not confirmed against the DNA. TRBV12-2 is tagged as a pseudogene. The length of the CDR3 is 21 residues. CDR3 sequence (DNA): TGTGCAAGTCGCTTAGGTCATAGGGGACTAGCGGGCCCTTCGGGCGCCGGGGAGCTGTTTTTT. It yields the protein CASRLGHRGLAGPSGAGELFF.

The CDR3 nucleotides read TGTGCCAGCAGTGAAGTGAGGGGTGGCTACACCTTC. It specifies CASSEVRGGYTF. The chain employs TRBV25-1 and TRBJ1-2; a possible D gene is TRBD1 (5 bases). Germline V gene data show CDR1 as MGHDK and CDR2 as SYGVNS. Trimming shortened V by 2 bases and J by 7 bases, and 8 bases separated the two germline ends. The CDR3 consists of 12 residues.

The V gene is TRBV28, the J gene TRBJ1-4, with D tentatively TRBD1 (5 bases). V shed 6 bases and J shed 6 bases, with 17 bases lying between them. The CDR3 covers 15 residues. Germline V gives CDR1 MDHEN, CDR2 SYDVKM. Written as DNA, the CDR3 is TGTGCCAGCAGGGGGGTTGGCAGTACATATGAAAAACTGTTTTTT. Its translation: CASRGVGSTYEKLFF.

V is TRBV11-3 and J is TRBJ1-1; D unclear. The V gene's germline CDR1 is SGHNT and CDR2 YENEEA. V was trimmed by 2 bases and J by 4 bases, leaving 17 bases between them. CDR3 size: 16 residues. CDR3 sequence (DNA): TGTGCCAGCAGCTTATCGCTGGGCGGGGTGAGCACTGAAGCTTTCTTT. It is translated as CASSLSLGGVSTEAFF.

This chain joins TRBV25-1 and TRBJ2-7, with D possibly TRBD2 on 6 matching bases. CDR3 length: 14 residues. V lost 4 bases and J lost 5, with 15 bases in between. Per germline, CDR1 MGHDK and CDR2 SYGVNS. CDR3 sequence: CASSARGMFHEQYF. The CDR3 nucleotides read TGTGCCAGCAGTGCTCGGGGGATGTTCCACGAGCAGTACTTC.

This chain links TRBV18 with TRBJ2-7; D remains unclear. Germline CDR1 is KGHSH and CDR2 is LQKENI. V shed 3 bases and J shed 6 bases, with 12 bases lying between them. The CDR3 spans 13 residues. The DNA of the CDR3 is TGTGCCAGCTCACCGGCCCTCAACGTCGAGCAGTACTTC. It is translated as CASSPALNVEQYF.

The DNA for the CDR3 is TGTGCCTTGGACGGGACAGGGTCTGGGGCCAACGTCCTGACTTTC. Translated: CALDGTGSGANVLTF. The chain employs TRBV30 and TRBJ2-6, with 9 positions matching TRBD1. Germline V CDR1 and CDR2: GTSNPN, SVGIG (reference sequence). V was pared by 7 bases and J by 1 base, with 5 bases of the junction left unmatched. CDR3 size: 15 residues.